Listed here are 27 T cell receptor beta chains from one sample, sequenced in a study of shared clonotypes between healthy human individuals. Assay used: immunoSEQ multiplex PCR; TCRdb lists only in-frame clones, some missing. The sample carries nearly 1 million clones, over 60% recorded once. Sequenced input: memory CD4+ T cells sorted from blood. Subset noted: CD45RA-negative fraction. The receptors stem from a man between 18 and 35 years old in good health.

J is TRBJ2-5 and V is TRBV12-2; TRBD2, the table's D call, lacks a check against the DNA. TRBV12-2 is tagged as a pseudogene. The CDR3 is made up of 13 amino acids. This CDR3 is CASRLVCGETQYF. CDR3 bases: TGTGCAAGTCGCTTAGTCTGCGGGGAGACCCAGTACTTC.

The chain employs TRBV5-6 and TRBJ1-1; D uncertain. The germline V and J ends were trimmed by 0 bases and 1 base, with 10 bases remaining between them. The germline V gene encodes CDR1 SGHDT and CDR2 YYEEEE. CDR3 length: 15 amino acids. The CDR3 DNA reads TGTGCCAGCAGCTTGGTAGGAGGAGGGAACACTGAAGCTTTCTTT. Its protein is CASSLVGGGNTEAFF.

The chain employs TRBV5-6 and TRBJ1-1, with D maybe TRBD1 (5 bases). CDR1 is SGHDT and CDR2 is YYEEEE in the germline V gene. CDR3 size: 15 residues. Deletions cut 1 base from V and 2 bases from J, with 12 bases between. CDR3 nucleotides: TGTGCCAGCAGCTTGTGGGGGACGGGAAACACTGAAGCTTTCTTT. It specifies CASSLWGTGNTEAFF. The variable domain in full, with the rest retrieved from reference TRBV5-6 and TRBJ1-1, is DAGVTQSPTHLIKTRGQQVTLRCSPKSGHDTVSWYQQALGQGPQFIFQYYEEEERQRGNFPDRFSGHQFPNYSSELNVNALLLGDSALYLCASSLWGTGNTEAFFGQGTRLTVV.

V gene TRBV29-1 combines with J gene TRBJ2-2, with D tentatively TRBD2 (5 bases). This CDR3 is built from 14 residues. Germline assignment: CDR1 SQVTM and CDR2 ANQGSEA. V lost 7 bases to trimming and J lost 4 bases, with 16 bases between them. The chain's CDR3 is CSASLVKSTGELFF. The CDR3 nucleotides read TGCAGCGCCTCACTAGTCAAAAGCACCGGGGAGCTGTTTTTT.

This clone appeared a few times. The chain joins TRBV11-3 to TRBJ1-1; perhaps TRBD1 as D (5 bases). Germline V gives CDR1 SGHNT, CDR2 YENEEA. Trimming pared 5 bases from V and 0 bases from J, leaving 7 bases between. The CDR3 spans 13 residues. The CDR3 region is CASSTTVNTEAFF. CDR3 DNA sequence: TGTGCCAGCAGCACGACAGTGAACACTGAAGCTTTCTTT.

As DNA, the CDR3 is TGTGCCAGCAGCGGGGACAGGGGGTCCGAGCAGTACTTC. The encoded protein is CASSGDRGSEQYF. V usage is TRBV5-4 and J usage is TRBJ2-7; 11 bases align to TRBD1. V was clipped by 4 bases and J by 6 bases; unmatched bases: 3. Germline V gene data show CDR1 as SGHNT and CDR2 as YYREEE (reference sequence). There are 13 residues in the CDR3.

J is TRBJ2-5 and V is TRBV5-6; 12 nucleotides align to TRBD2. Germline CDR1 SGHDT, CDR2 YYEEEE. The trim removed 1 base at V and 1 base at J, leaving 8 bases unmatched. This CDR3 region has 18 residues. The CDR3 DNA reads as TGTGCCAGCAGCTTGTATGATGCTAGCGGGAGGGCCCAAGAGACCCAGTACTTC. The encoded protein is CASSLYDASGRAQETQYF.

The chain links TRBV6-5 to TRBJ1-1; D unresolved. CDR1 is MNHEY and CDR2 is SVGAGI in the germline V gene. Trimming removed 6 bases at V and 0 bases at J, with 8 bases between. The CDR3 is made up of 13 amino acids. CDR3 in DNA: TGTGCCAGCAGCCCCGGTATGAACACTGAAGCTTTCTTT. It yields the protein CASSPGMNTEAFF.

The chain has TRBV10-3 and TRBJ2-2; TRBD1 is a possible D gene (6 bases). The V gene's germline CDR1 is ENHRY and CDR2 SYGVKD. The CDR3 sequence is 12 residues long. The V end lost 4 bases, the J end lost 6 bases, and 6 bases lay between the germline ends. DNA of the CDR3: TGTGCCATCAGTGGACAGGCCGGGGAGCTGTTTTTT. This gives the protein CAISGQAGELFF.

This rearrangement joins TRBV10-2 to TRBJ2-7; the D is unclear. Trimming shortened V by 0 bases and J by 2 bases, and 11 bases separated the two germline ends. The CDR3 has 15 amino acids. Per the germline V gene, CDR1 is WSHSY and CDR2 is SAAADI. The CDR3 loop reads CASSESTIGTYEQYF. In nucleotides, the CDR3 is TGCGCCAGCAGTGAGTCGACGATAGGGACCTACGAGCAGTACTTC.

A remark on this clone: The sample holds other DNA sequences that translate to the same CDR3. The V gene is TRBV29-1, the J gene TRBJ2-5; no clear D. The CDR3 length is 11 residues. V was trimmed by 6 bases and J by 0 bases, leaving 5 bases between them. CDR1 and CDR2 from the germline V gene are SQVTM and ANQGSEA. This CDR3 is CSVTDQETQYF. The CDR3 nucleotides read TGCAGCGTGACGGACCAAGAGACCCAGTACTTC.

The chain combines TRBV5-4 with TRBJ2-1, with 8 nucleotides matching TRBD1. The germline CDR1 and CDR2 sequences are SGHNT and YYREEE (reference sequence). Trimming cost V 3 bases and J 2 bases; bases outside gene matches: 7. The CDR3 runs 16 residues. DNA for the CDR3: TGTGCCAGCAGCTCGGCACGGGACAGGACCTACAATGAGCAGTTCTTC. Protein: CASSSARDRTYNEQFF.

The gene calls are TRBV9 and TRBJ1-4; 12 bases fit TRBD1. Per the germline V gene, CDR1 is SGDLS and CDR2 is YYNGEE. V gave up 3 bases and J gave up 10 bases; unmatched junction bases: 7. The CDR3 runs to 15 residues. The CDR3 is CASSEGQGARGKLFF. In DNA, the CDR3 is TGTGCCAGCAGCGAGGGACAGGGGGCGCGAGGAAAACTGTTTTTT.

The rearrangement joins TRBV4-1 to TRBJ1-4, with D unresolved. The CDR3 totals 15 residues. Trimming left V 6 bases short and J 0 bases short, with 11 bases between. Germline V gives CDR1 MGHRA, CDR2 YSYEKL. The CDR3, as DNA: TGCGCCAGCAGAGCGCAGGTTGCAACTAATGAAAAACTGTTTTTT. Amino acid sequence: CASRAQVATNEKLFF.

This clone was seen a handful of times. The chain is built from TRBV18 and TRBJ1-4; D uncertain. Trimming removed 3 bases at V and 5 bases at J, with 13 bases between. The germline gives CDR1 KGHSH, CDR2 LQKENI. CDR3 length: 15 amino acids. The CDR3, as DNA: TGTGCCAGCTCACCCCTTATAGGGATAAATGAAAAACTGTTTTTT. Translating gives CASSPLIGINEKLFF. The full variable domain, completed using reference TRBV18 and TRBJ1-4, is NAGVMQNPRHLVRRRGQEARLRCSPMKGHSHVYWYRQLPEEGLKFMVYLQKENIIDESGMPKERFSAEFPKEGPSILRIQQVVRGDSAAYFCASSPLIGINEKLFFGSGTQLSVL.

The chain links TRBV6-4 to TRBJ2-2; no firm D call. The CDR3 is 14 residues long. Germline V gene data show CDR1 as MRHNA and CDR2 as SNTAGT. Trimming shortened V by 7 bases and J by 0 bases, and 9 bases separated the two germline ends. The CDR3 sequence is CASKESANTGELFF. The DNA for the CDR3 is TGTGCCAGCAAGGAGAGCGCGAACACCGGGGAGCTGTTTTTT.

This chain connects TRBV6-5 to TRBJ2-5; a weak D match, TRBD2 (6 bases). The CDR3 is 16 amino acids. Germline V gene lookup returns CDR1 MNHEY and CDR2 SVGAGI. Trimming removed 4 bases from V and 5 bases from J, with 20 bases in between. The CDR3 nucleotides are TGTGCCAGCAGTTCGGGGACTGCCCAAGTCAGGGAGACCCAGTACTTC. It is translated as CASSSGTAQVRETQYF.

This clone was detected ten times or more. The genes are TRBV18 and TRBJ2-7, with D perhaps matching TRBD1 (6 bases). V dropped 6 bases and J dropped 3 bases, with 21 bases sitting between them. Looked up from germline, CDR1 is KGHSH and CDR2 is LQKENI. The CDR3 contains 16 residues. In nucleotides, the CDR3 is TGTGCCAGCTCGCCTTTTGGCAGGGGAGCAAACTACGAGCAGTACTTC. As protein: CASSPFGRGANYEQYF.

The CDR3 region has the DNA TGTGCCAGCACTAGTGTCTCCTACGAGCAGTACTTC. Encoded protein: CASTSVSYEQYF. This chain connects TRBV28 to TRBJ2-7; D call uncertain. CDR1 is MDHEN and CDR2 is SYDVKM in the germline V gene. The CDR3 consists of 12 residues. V shed 7 bases and J shed 0 bases, with 7 bases lying between them.

This clone occurred once. The V and J genes are TRBV7-3 and TRBJ2-5, with TRBD2 as a possible D gene (6 bases). V was pared by 4 bases and J by 0 bases, with 9 bases between. The CDR3 runs to 14 residues. Germline lookup yields CDR1 SGHTA and CDR2 FQGTGA. The CDR3, as DNA: TGTGCCAGCAGCTGGGGGGACGACCAAGAGACCCAGTACTTC. It translates to CASSWGDDQETQYF.

The chain couples TRBV29-1 to TRBJ2-5; 7 nucleotides line up with TRBD1. Germline trimming cut 4 bases from V and 1 base from J; bases unmatched to any gene: 3. Germline-derived CDR1 and CDR2 are SQVTM and ANQGSEA. The CDR3 contains 13 residues. The CDR3, as DNA: TGCAGCGTTGCAACAGGGGTCCAAGAGACCCAGTACTTC. Translating it yields CSVATGVQETQYF.

The V call is TRBV6-5, the J call TRBJ1-1; a weak D match, TRBD1 (5 bases). The germline CDR1 and CDR2 sequences are MNHEY and SVGAGI. V was shortened by 4 bases and J by 5 bases, with 14 bases between the two germline ends. The CDR3 covers 14 residues. The CDR3 DNA is TGTGCCAGCAGTTTCAGGGTGGGGGGGACTGAAGCTTTCTTT. This sequence encodes CASSFRVGGTEAFF.

This chain links TRBV5-1 with TRBJ2-1; TRBD2 matches at 12 bases. The V segment lost 4 bases and the J segment 9 bases; nucleotides outside the gene matches: 8. CDR1 is SGHRS, CDR2 YFSETQ, per germline. The CDR3 is 15 amino acids. The CDR3 spells CASSELLAGGGEQFF. In DNA form, the CDR3 reads TGCGCCAGCAGCGAACTACTAGCGGGAGGTGGTGAGCAGTTCTTC.

This sequence joins TRBV14 and TRBJ2-1, with TRBD2 identical over 15 bases. In germline, CDR1 is SGHDN, CDR2 FVKESK. Trimming took 4 bases from V and 6 from J; bases not matched to a gene: 1. The CDR3 covers 15 residues. The CDR3 DNA reads as TGTGCCAGCAGCCCGGGACTAGCGGGGGGCAATGAGCAGTTCTTC. It codes for CASSPGLAGGNEQFF.

CDR3 DNA sequence: TGTGCCAGCTCACCACCGTCTCTCCAGGGGGAGACCCAGTACTTC. As protein: CASSPPSLQGETQYF. This sequence joins TRBV18 and TRBJ2-5, with a possible D match to TRBD1 (6 bases). The CDR3 has 15 residues. Germline loops: CDR1 KGHSH, CDR2 LQKENI. V was cut by 0 bases and J by 5 bases, with 13 bases left in between.

This clone was observed once. The CDR3 region has the DNA TGTGCCAGCAAAAGGCGACAGGGGGCGCAGAACACTGAAGCTTTCTTT. Its translation: CASKRRQGAQNTEAFF. The J gene is TRBJ1-1, the V gene TRBV2; 10 nucleotides line up with TRBD1. The V and J ends lost 7 bases and 1 base, in that order; junction bases with no gene match: 9. The CDR3 is 16 amino acids. In germline, CDR1 is SNHLY, CDR2 FYNNEI. Together with reference TRBV2 and TRBJ1-1, the CDR3 gives the full variable domain: EPEVTQTPSHQVTQMGQEVILRCVPISNHLYFYWYRQILGQKVEFLVSFYNNEISEKSEIFDDQFSVERPDGSNFTLKIRSTKLEDSAMYFCASKRRQGAQNTEAFFGQGTRLTVV.

The CDR3 DNA sequence: TGTGCCAGCTCACCCTCCTCAAGATCCCAAGAGACCCAGTACTTC. Translating gives CASSPSSRSQETQYF. The V gene is TRBV18, the J gene TRBJ2-5; D gene ambiguous. Germline CDR1 KGHSH, CDR2 LQKENI. The CDR3 runs to 15 residues. V was trimmed by 3 bases and J by 1 base, leaving 12 bases between them.